This T cell receptor (beta chain) originates from a study of blood T cell repertoires in COVID-19. Study at large: T cells, B-cell-depleted T cells, or PBMCs supplied cDNA or gDNA.

Original analysis: Reference gene primers were amplified, and this amplification served to estimate nucleated cell counts. The protocol was immunoSEQ multiplex PCR, while the TCRdb copy is restricted to in-frame clones and leaves out a portion. V and J calls and clone size are those listed in that table; D and trimming were worked out from the DNA. The profile shows fewer than 350,000 clones, roughly 86% of them singletons. Sequencing was performed on peripheral blood. The TCR was taken from a woman aged 30 to 39 who had recovered from COVID-19.

The CDR3 reads CASSQDATANTEAFF. DNA for the CDR3: TGCGCCAGCAGCCAAGATGCGACAGCCAACACTGAAGCTTTCTTT. The V gene is TRBV4-3, the J gene TRBJ1-1; tentatively, D is TRBD1 (5 bases). The length of the CDR3 is 15 residues. V was shortened by 0 bases and J by 2 bases, with 10 bases between the two germline ends. Germline V gene sequence: CDR1 LGHNA, CDR2 YSLEER.